The 26 T cell receptor beta chains in this list originate from one sample, sequenced in a study of monozygotic twins with inflammatory bowel disease. Reprocessing the 5' RACE reads, TCRdb reports a single entry for every CDR3 protein and omits DNA. The listing contains some 450,000 distinct CDR3 sequences. The sequenced sample was blood. These TCRs come from a human donor with ulcerative colitis or Crohn's disease, or a healthy co-twin of an affected twin (not recorded which).

The chain links TRBV5-4 to TRBJ2-6; TCRdb proposes TRBD1, but this gene call is untestable without DNA. This CDR3 is 16 amino acids long. The V gene's germline CDR1 is SGHNT and CDR2 YYREEE (reference sequence). This chain's CDR3 is CASSSGTGTGANVLTF.

The gene calls are TRBV4-2 and TRBJ2-3. Germline CDR1 is LGHNA and CDR2 is YNFKEQ. This CDR3 has 14 residues. The CDR3 region is CASSQEVSTDTQYF.

This chain uses TRBV7-2 with TRBJ1-2; TCRdb designates TRBD1, a call that cannot be tested without DNA. The CDR3 consists of 14 residues. Germline V gene sequence: CDR1 SGHTA, CDR2 FQGNSA. This CDR3 is CASSFGDSLGGYTF.

J is TRBJ1-1 and V is TRBV20-1. Per germline, CDR1 DFQATT and CDR2 SNEGSKA (reference sequence). The CDR3 contains 11 residues. This CDR3 reads CSASRAEEAFF.

The rearrangement uses TRBV7-3 and TRBJ2-7. This CDR3 spans 14 amino acids. Germline CDR1 and CDR2: SGHTA and FQGTGA. CDR3 protein: CASSLTYGNYEQYF.

The genes are TRBV12-3 or TRBV12-4 and TRBJ2-1; TCRdb gives TRBD1 as the D gene, but with no DNA this cannot be confirmed. CDR3 size: 14 residues. CDR3 protein: CASSPWGRYNEQFF.

The rearrangement uses TRBV27 and TRBJ2-5; TCRdb returns TRBD1, unconfirmable since there is no DNA. The germline gives CDR1 MNHEY, CDR2 SMNVEV (reference sequence). There are 15 residues in the CDR3. This chain's CDR3 is CASTRGTGVGETQYF.

The rearrangement joins TRBV7-2 to TRBJ2-2; TCRdb calls TRBD2, which cannot be checked without DNA. CDR1 and CDR2 from the germline V gene are SGHTA and FQGNSA. This CDR3 comprises 14 residues. CDR3 loop: CASEWGGPTGELFF.

The V call is TRBV9, the J call TRBJ1-3; the D call from TCRdb, TRBD1, cannot be confirmed without DNA. Germline V gene lookup returns CDR1 SGDLS and CDR2 YYNGEE. The CDR3 sequence is 15 residues long. The CDR3 here is CASSVEGGGGNTIYF.

This rearrangement joins TRBV5-3 to TRBJ2-2; TCRdb picks TRBD1, but there is no DNA to check that call. TRBV5-3 is classed as an ORF, of uncertain function. This CDR3 has 16 residues. The CDR3 reads CARSLPRRGTPGSCFF.

This sequence joins TRBV28 and TRBJ1-4; the D call from TCRdb, TRBD1, cannot be confirmed without DNA. Germline assignment: CDR1 MDHEN and CDR2 SYDVKM. This CDR3 region has 15 residues. The CDR3 region is CASSPLAGSNEKLFF.

This chain links TRBV7-6 with TRBJ2-1. This CDR3 spans 13 amino acids. Germline-derived CDR1 and CDR2 are SGHVS and FNYEAQ. The CDR3 spells CASSLGSDNEQFF.

The rearrangement links TRBV5-1 to TRBJ1-5. Germline CDR1 SGHRS, CDR2 YFSETQ. The CDR3 length is 15 residues. The CDR3 sequence is CASSHGTADNQPQHF.

The rearrangement joins TRBV9 to TRBJ2-7. The germline gives CDR1 SGDLS, CDR2 YYNGEE. This CDR3 comprises 15 residues. This CDR3 reads CASSVAIGASYEQYF.

The gene calls are TRBV5-1 and TRBJ2-2; with no DNA, the TCRdb D assignment of TRBD1 cannot be verified. Germline CDR1 is SGHRS and CDR2 is YFSETQ. The CDR3 covers 16 residues. Here the CDR3 reads CASSPEGTANTGELFF.

The J gene is TRBJ2-3, the V gene TRBV7-2; TCRdb names TRBD2, which stays unverified in the absence of DNA. This CDR3 spans 14 amino acids. Germline V CDR1 and CDR2: SGHTA, FQGNSA. CDR3 loop: CASSSPLRTDTQYF.

CDR3 sequence reads: CASSLAPSDNEQFF. The rearrangement links TRBV11-2 to TRBJ2-1; the TCRdb D gene call, TRBD2, has no DNA to confirm it. There are 14 residues in the CDR3. Looked up from germline, CDR1 is SGHAT and CDR2 is FQNNGV.

The rearrangement uses TRBV5-1 and TRBJ1-1. CDR1 and CDR2 (germline): SGHRS, YFSETQ. This CDR3 spans 13 amino acids. CDR3 loop: CASSWGANTEAFF.

The J gene is TRBJ2-1, the V gene TRBV20-1; TCRdb's D call of TRBD1 is untestable without DNA. CDR3 length equals 15 residues. From germline, CDR1 is DFQATT and CDR2 SNEGSKA (reference sequence). CDR3 region: CSAAQPGGGPNEQFF.

The chain couples TRBV6-1 to TRBJ2-6. Looked up from germline, CDR1 is MNHNS and CDR2 is SASEGT. The CDR3 contains 15 residues. The CDR3 is CASRDQSSGANVLTF.

This rearrangement joins TRBV19 to TRBJ2-5; TCRdb designates TRBD1, a call that cannot be tested without DNA. The CDR3 runs to 14 residues. The germline gives CDR1 LNHDA, CDR2 SQIVND (reference sequence). The CDR3 region is CASRYSGGSETQYF.

The V and J genes are TRBV6-1 and TRBJ1-2. The CDR3 extends over 12 amino acids. Germline CDR1 and CDR2: MNHNS and SASEGT. The CDR3 is CASTQSNYGYTF.

The V call is TRBV5-1, the J call TRBJ2-1. Germline CDR1 reads SGHRS; CDR2 reads YFSETQ. The CDR3 consists of 13 residues. CDR3 sequence: CASSDSSYNEQFF.

V and J are TRBV30 and TRBJ2-5; the TCRdb D gene call, TRBD2, has no DNA to confirm it. CDR1 and CDR2 (germline): GTSNPN, SVGIG (reference sequence). The CDR3 covers 17 residues. The CDR3 here is CAWSGSLLAINQETQYF.

V and J are TRBV19 and TRBJ2-7. CDR3 size: 11 residues. Germline V gene lookup returns CDR1 LNHDA and CDR2 SQIVND (reference sequence). CDR3 sequence: CASSIGVKQYF.

CDR3 residues: CSVETPSGHTDTQYF. The chain links TRBV29-1 to TRBJ2-3; the D call from TCRdb, TRBD2, cannot be confirmed without DNA. CDR1 and CDR2 (germline): SQVTM, ANQGSEA. The length of the CDR3 is 15 residues.